The present TCR beta chain was sequenced within a study of circulating tumor DNA in untreated peripheral T-cell lymphoma (dated by TCRdb to about 2021). The library was made by the immunoSEQ multiplex PCR assay. Imported from immuneACCESS, the table was reduced by TCRdb to in-frame sequences with V and J called. These copies leave out some clones; in studies compared against another copy, an unresolved V gene accounts for under half, and the cause of the remainder is not known. The sample data list some 10,000 clones, and roughly 80% of these were observed just once. The top ten hold 25% to 40% of the sample. On this clone: Its antigen specificity is not known. No much larger clonotype is one base removed from it; base qualities were not supplied.

To find tumor-specific TCR clonotypes, researchers sequenced baseline tumor tissue that had been collected prior to treatment. Next-generation sequencing of T-cell receptor sequences was used to monitor peripheral T-cell lymphoma patients receiving frontline treatment on a trial. What the study reported, not specific to this receptor: Tumor-specific clonotypes were found in 75% to 80% of patients, coming from approximately 87% of baseline tissues and approximately 71% of baseline serum samples.

The CDR3, from cysteine to phenylalanine, totals 16 residues. CDR3 DNA only is kept here, 48 bases in frame from base 1. V is pared back by 0 bases and J by 1 base, with 12 bases lying between the germline termini. CDR1 and CDR2 were assigned from the germline V gene as MNHGY and SAAAGT. The chain couples TRBV6-8 to TRBJ1-1; no D segment can be confidently identified. This clonotype was sampled from a human donor with peripheral T-cell lymphoma. The specimen sequenced was tumor tissue. At the DNA level, the sequence is TGTGCCAGCAGTTACTCGTACAGTCGCGGGAACACTGAAGCTTTCTTT. The encoded protein is CASSYSYSRGNTEAFF.